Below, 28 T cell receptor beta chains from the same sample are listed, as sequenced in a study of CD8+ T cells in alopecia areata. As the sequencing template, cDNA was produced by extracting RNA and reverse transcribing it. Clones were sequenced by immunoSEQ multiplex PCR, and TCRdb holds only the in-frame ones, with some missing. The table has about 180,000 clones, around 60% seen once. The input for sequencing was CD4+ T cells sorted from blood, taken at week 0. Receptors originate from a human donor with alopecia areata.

The CDR3 DNA reads TGTGCCAGCAGTCAATCTCCCAACAAGAACACTGAAGCTTTCTTT. It is translated as CASSQSPNKNTEAFF. This chain links TRBV7-9 with TRBJ1-1; D remains ambiguous. This CDR3 has 15 residues. V was trimmed by 6 bases and J by 1 base, leaving 15 bases between them. CDR1 and CDR2 from the germline V gene are SEHNR and FQNEAQ (reference sequence).

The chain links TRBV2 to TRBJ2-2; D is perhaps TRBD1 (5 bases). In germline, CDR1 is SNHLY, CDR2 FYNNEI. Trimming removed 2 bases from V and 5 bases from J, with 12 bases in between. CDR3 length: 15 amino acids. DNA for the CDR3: TGTGCCAGCAGTGAATGGCAGGGTCAGACCGGGGAGCTGTTTTTT. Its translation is CASSEWQGQTGELFF.

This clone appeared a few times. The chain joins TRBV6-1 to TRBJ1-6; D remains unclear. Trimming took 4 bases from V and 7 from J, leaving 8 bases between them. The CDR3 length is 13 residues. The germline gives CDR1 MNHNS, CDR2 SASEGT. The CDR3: CASSADRNSPLHF. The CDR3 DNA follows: TGTGCCAGCAGTGCTGACCGAAATTCACCCCTCCACTTT.

CDR3 DNA: TGTGCCAGCAGTGTAGCGGGGGGCGGGCAGTTCTTC. It encodes CASSVAGGGQFF. The chain is built from TRBV25-1 and TRBJ2-1, with TRBD2 matching 10 bases. The CDR3 has 12 amino acids. The V gene end was trimmed by 4 bases and the J gene end by 12 bases; junction bases not matched to a gene: 3. Germline loops: CDR1 MGHDK, CDR2 SYGVNS.

The CDR3 sequence: CAWSRGLDGYTF. The CDR3 DNA follows: TGTGCCTGGAGTCGAGGGCTGGATGGCTACACCTTC. The gene calls are TRBV30 and TRBJ1-2, with D unresolved. The V end was cut by 2 bases, the J end by 6 bases, with 10 bases between. The CDR3 consists of 12 residues. The germline gives CDR1 GTSNPN, CDR2 SVGIG (reference sequence).

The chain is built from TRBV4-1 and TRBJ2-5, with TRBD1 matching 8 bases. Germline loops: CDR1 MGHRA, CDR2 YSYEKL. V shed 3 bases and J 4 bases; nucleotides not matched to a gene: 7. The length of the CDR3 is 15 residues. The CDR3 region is CASSQPDRAAETQYF. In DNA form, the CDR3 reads TGCGCCAGCAGCCAGCCGGACAGGGCGGCAGAGACCCAGTACTTC.

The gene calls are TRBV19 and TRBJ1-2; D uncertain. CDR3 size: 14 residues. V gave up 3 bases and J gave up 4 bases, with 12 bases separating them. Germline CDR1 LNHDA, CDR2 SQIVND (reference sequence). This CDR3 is CASSISSASYGYTF. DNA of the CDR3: TGTGCCAGTAGTATCAGTTCAGCCTCCTATGGCTACACCTTC. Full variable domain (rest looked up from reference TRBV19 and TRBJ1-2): DGGITQSPKYLFRKEGQNVTLSCEQNLNHDAMYWYRQDPGQGLRLIYYSQIVNDFQKGDIAEGYSVSREKKESFPLTVTSAQKNPTAFYLCASSISSASYGYTFGSGTRLTVV.

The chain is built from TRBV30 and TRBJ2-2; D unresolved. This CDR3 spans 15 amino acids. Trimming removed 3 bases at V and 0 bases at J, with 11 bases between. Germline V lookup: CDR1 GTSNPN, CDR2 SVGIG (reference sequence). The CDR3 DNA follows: TGTGCCTGGAGGACCGCAGGCGCGAACACCGGGGAGCTGTTTTTT. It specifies CAWRTAGANTGELFF.

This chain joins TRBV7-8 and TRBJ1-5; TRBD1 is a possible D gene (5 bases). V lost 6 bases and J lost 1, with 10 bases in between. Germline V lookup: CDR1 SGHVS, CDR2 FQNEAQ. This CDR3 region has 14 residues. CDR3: CASSWTWSNQPQHF. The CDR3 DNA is TGTGCCAGCAGTTGGACATGGAGCAATCAGCCCCAGCATTTT. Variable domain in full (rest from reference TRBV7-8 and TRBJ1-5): GAGVSQSPRYKVAKRGQDVALRCDPISGHVSLFWYQQALGQGPEFLTYFQNEAQLDKSGLPSDRFFAERPEGSVSTLKIQRTQQEDSAVYLCASSWTWSNQPQHFGDGTRLSIL.

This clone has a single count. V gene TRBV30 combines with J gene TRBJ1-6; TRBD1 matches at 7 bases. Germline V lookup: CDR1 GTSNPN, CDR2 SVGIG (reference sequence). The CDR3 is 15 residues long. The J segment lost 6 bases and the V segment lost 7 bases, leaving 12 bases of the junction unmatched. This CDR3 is CASPRGPGGNSPLHF. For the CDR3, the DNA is TGTGCCTCCCCAAGGGGGCCGGGGGGTAATTCACCCCTCCACTTT.

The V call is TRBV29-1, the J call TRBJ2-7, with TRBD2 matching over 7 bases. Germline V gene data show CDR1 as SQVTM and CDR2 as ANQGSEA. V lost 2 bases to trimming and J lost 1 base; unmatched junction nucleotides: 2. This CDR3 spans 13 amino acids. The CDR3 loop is CSVEMRGSYEQYF. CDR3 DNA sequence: TGCAGCGTTGAAATGCGGGGGTCCTACGAGCAGTACTTC.

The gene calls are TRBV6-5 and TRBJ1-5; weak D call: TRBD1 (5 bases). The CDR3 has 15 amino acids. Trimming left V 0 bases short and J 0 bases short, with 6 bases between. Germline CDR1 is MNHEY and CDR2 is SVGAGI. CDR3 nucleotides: TGTGCCAGCAGTTACTCGAGGGGTAGCAATCAGCCCCAGCATTTT. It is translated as CASSYSRGSNQPQHF.

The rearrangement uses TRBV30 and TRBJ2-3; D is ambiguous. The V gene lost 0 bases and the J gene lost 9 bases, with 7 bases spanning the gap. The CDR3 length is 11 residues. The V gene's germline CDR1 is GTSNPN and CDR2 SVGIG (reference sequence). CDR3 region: CAWSVARTQYF. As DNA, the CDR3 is TGTGCCTGGAGTGTAGCGCGGACGCAGTATTTT.

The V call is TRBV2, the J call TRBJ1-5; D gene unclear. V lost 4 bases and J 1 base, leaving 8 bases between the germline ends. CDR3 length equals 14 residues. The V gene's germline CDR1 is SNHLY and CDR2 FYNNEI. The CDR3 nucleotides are TGTGCCAGCAGTGTCAGAGTAAGCAATCAGCCCCAGCATTTT. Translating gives CASSVRVSNQPQHF.

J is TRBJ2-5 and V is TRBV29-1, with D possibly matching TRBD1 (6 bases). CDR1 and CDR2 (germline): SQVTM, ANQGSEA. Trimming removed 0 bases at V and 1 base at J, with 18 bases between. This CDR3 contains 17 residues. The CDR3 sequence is CSVEDWARGPPQETQYF. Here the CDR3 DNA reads TGCAGCGTTGAAGATTGGGCCAGGGGCCCACCCCAAGAGACCCAGTACTTC.

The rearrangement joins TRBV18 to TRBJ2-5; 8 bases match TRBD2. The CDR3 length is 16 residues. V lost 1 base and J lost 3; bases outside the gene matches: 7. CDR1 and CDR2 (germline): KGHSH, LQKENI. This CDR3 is CASSPLTGGPEETQYF. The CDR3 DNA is TGTGCCAGCTCACCACTGACGGGGGGGCCAGAAGAGACCCAGTACTTC.

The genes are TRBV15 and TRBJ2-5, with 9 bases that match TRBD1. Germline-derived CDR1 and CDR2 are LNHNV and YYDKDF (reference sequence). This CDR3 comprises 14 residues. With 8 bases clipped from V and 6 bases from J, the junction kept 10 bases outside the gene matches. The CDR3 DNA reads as TGTGCCACCCACGGGACAGGGTTAGGAAAGACCCAGTACTTC. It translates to CATHGTGLGKTQYF.

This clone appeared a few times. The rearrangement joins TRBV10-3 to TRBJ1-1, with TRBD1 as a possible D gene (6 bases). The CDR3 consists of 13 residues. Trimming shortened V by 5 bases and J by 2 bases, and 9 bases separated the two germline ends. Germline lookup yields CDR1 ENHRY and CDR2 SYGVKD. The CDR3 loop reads CAISQGTNTEAFF. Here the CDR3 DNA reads TGTGCCATCAGTCAGGGGACTAACACTGAAGCTTTCTTT.

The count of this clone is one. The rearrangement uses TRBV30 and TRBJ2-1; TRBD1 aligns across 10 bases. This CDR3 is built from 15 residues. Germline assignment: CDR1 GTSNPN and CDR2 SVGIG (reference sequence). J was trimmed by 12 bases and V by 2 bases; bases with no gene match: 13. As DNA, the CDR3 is TGTGCCTGGAGTTTGGCGGGGACAGGGGCCTCTGGGCAGTTCTTC. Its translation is CAWSLAGTGASGQFF.

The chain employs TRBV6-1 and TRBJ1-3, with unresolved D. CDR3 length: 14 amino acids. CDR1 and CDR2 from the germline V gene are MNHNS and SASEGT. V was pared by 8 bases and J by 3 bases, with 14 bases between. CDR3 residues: CASRVDPIGNTIYF. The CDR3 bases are TGTGCCAGCCGGGTTGACCCCATTGGAAACACCATATATTTT.

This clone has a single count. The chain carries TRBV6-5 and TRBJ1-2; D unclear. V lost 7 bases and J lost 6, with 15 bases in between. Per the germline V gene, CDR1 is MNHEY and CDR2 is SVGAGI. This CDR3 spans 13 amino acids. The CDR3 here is CASTVAGNHGYTF. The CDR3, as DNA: TGTGCCAGCACGGTGGCCGGGAACCATGGCTACACCTTC.

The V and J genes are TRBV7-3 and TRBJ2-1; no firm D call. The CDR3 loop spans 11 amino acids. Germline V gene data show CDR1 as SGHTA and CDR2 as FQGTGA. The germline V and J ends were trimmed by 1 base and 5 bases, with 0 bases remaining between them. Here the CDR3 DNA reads TGTGCCAGCAGCTTAAACAATGAGCAGTTCTTC. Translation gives CASSLNNEQFF.

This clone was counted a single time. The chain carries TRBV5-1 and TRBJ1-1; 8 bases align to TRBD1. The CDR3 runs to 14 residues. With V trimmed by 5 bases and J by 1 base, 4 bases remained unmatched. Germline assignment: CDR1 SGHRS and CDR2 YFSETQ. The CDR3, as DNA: TGCGCCAGCAGAGCCGGGACAGGGAACACTGAAGCTTTCTTT. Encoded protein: CASRAGTGNTEAFF.

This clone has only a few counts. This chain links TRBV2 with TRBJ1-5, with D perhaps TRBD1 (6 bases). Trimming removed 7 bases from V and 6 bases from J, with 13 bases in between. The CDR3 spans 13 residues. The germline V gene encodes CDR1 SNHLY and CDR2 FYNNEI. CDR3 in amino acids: CASTRAGVQPQHF. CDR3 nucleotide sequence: TGTGCCAGCACCCGGGCAGGGGTTCAGCCCCAGCATTTT.

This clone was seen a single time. CDR3 region: CASSFGQGSWEQYF. The CDR3 region has the DNA TGTGCCAGCAGCTTTGGACAGGGGTCGTGGGAGCAGTACTTC. The V and J genes are TRBV5-6 and TRBJ2-7; TRBD1 agrees at 9 bases. Losses at the gene ends were 2 bases for V and 7 bases for J; bases not matched to a gene: 7. In germline, CDR1 is SGHDT, CDR2 YYEEEE. This CDR3 has 14 amino acids.

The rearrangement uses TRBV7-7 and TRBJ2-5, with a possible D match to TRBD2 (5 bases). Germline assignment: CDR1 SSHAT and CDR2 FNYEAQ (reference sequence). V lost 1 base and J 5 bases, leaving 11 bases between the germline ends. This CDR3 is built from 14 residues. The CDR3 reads CASSLGGFGETQYF. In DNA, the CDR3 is TGTGCCAGCAGCTTAGGAGGGTTCGGGGAGACCCAGTACTTC.

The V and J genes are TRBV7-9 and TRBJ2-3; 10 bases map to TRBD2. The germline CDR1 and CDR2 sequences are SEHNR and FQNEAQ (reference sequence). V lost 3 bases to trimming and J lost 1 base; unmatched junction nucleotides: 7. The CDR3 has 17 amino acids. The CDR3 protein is CASSLQVTSGGTDTQYF. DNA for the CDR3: TGTGCCAGCAGCTTGCAGGTTACTAGCGGGGGCACAGATACGCAGTATTTT.

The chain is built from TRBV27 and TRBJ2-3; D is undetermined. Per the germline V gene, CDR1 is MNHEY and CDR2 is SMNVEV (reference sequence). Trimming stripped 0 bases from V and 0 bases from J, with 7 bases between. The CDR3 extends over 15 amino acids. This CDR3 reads CASSLSARSTDTQYF. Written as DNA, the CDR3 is TGTGCCAGCAGTTTATCGGCCCGGAGCACAGATACGCAGTATTTT.